These 8 T cell receptor beta chains were sequenced from one sample in a study of cytomegalovirus exposure and HLA in healthy donors. The PCR contained 60 Vbeta and 13 Jbeta primers. Repertoires were generated with immunoSEQ multiplex PCR, while TCRdb's copy carries only in-frame clones and drops some. Here the sample spans more than 100,000 clones, about 80% being singletons. Specimen: PBMCs. The receptors here all came from a man aged 35-49 years in good health and CMV-seronegative.

The V gene is TRBV18, the J gene TRBJ2-3, with unresolved D. With 3 bases removed from V and 2 bases from J, the gap between germline ends came to 3 bases. The CDR3 is 12 residues long. CDR1 KGHSH and CDR2 LQKENI come from the germline V gene. The CDR3 loop reads CASSPYTDTQYF. In DNA form, the CDR3 reads TGTGCCAGCTCACCGTACACAGATACGCAGTATTTT. The full variable domain, rest sourced from reference TRBV18 and TRBJ2-3, is NAGVMQNPRHLVRRRGQEARLRCSPMKGHSHVYWYRQLPEEGLKFMVYLQKENIIDESGMPKERFSAEFPKEGPSILRIQQVVRGDSAAYFCASSPYTDTQYFGPGTRLTVL.

The V call is TRBV7-2, the J call TRBJ1-2; 7 bases align to TRBD1. This CDR3 has 13 amino acids. Looked up from germline, CDR1 is SGHTA and CDR2 is FQGNSA. Trimming removed 2 bases from V and 8 bases from J; junction bases left unmatched: 5. The CDR3 region has the DNA TGTGCCAGCAGCTTATTTGGGACAGACGGCTACACCTTC. Its protein product is CASSLFGTDGYTF.

The rearrangement uses TRBV5-1 and TRBJ2-1; the D is unclear. There are 14 residues in the CDR3. V was pared by 3 bases and J by 0 bases, with 7 bases between. The V gene's germline CDR1 is SGHRS and CDR2 YFSETQ. The CDR3 loop reads CASSSDSSYNEQFF. The CDR3 DNA reads as TGCGCCAGCAGCTCCGATAGCTCCTACAATGAGCAGTTCTTC.

The V and J genes are TRBV18 and TRBJ1-2, with 7 bases matching TRBD1. The trim removed 3 bases at V and 0 bases at J, leaving 7 bases unmatched. Germline CDR1 and CDR2: KGHSH and LQKENI. This CDR3 region has 16 residues. The CDR3 coding sequence is TGTGCCAGCTCACCCCCCGGGACAGCAGCTAACTATGGCTACACCTTC. Translation: CASSPPGTAANYGYTF.

This chain connects TRBV28 to TRBJ2-5, with D perhaps TRBD1 (6 bases). Germline V lookup: CDR1 MDHEN, CDR2 SYDVKM. The V gene lost 7 bases and the J gene lost 5 bases, with 17 bases spanning the gap. The CDR3 length is 14 residues. CDR3 coding DNA: TGTGCCAGCACCCGTCCAGACAGGTTGGAGACCCAGTACTTC. Amino acid sequence: CASTRPDRLETQYF.

The V and J genes are TRBV19 and TRBJ1-5; 8 bases match TRBD1. CDR1 LNHDA and CDR2 SQIVND come from the germline V gene (reference sequence). The junction had 8 bases not matched to a gene; V was cut back by 6 bases and J by 1 base. The CDR3 covers 16 residues. CDR3 in amino acids: CASSERQGSSNQPQHF. The CDR3 nucleotides read TGTGCCAGTAGCGAACGACAGGGGAGCAGCAATCAGCCCCAGCATTTT.

CDR3 DNA sequence: TGTGCCATCAGTGCGGGGACACAAAACACCGGGGAGCTGTTTTTT. Protein product: CAISAGTQNTGELFF. This sequence joins TRBV10-3 and TRBJ2-2; the D gene is possibly TRBD1 (6 bases). CDR3 length: 15 amino acids. The ends were cut back, 4 bases at V and 2 bases at J, with 11 bases in the middle. Per germline, CDR1 ENHRY and CDR2 SYGVKD.

The chain combines TRBV6-5 with TRBJ2-1; maybe TRBD2 (6 bases). Trimming took 6 bases from V and 1 from J, leaving 13 bases between them. The CDR3 is made up of 15 amino acids. Germline assignment: CDR1 MNHEY and CDR2 SVGAGI. Written as DNA, the CDR3 is TGTGCCAGCAGGCTCGGGGGTTTGTCCTACAATGAGCAGTTCTTC. Translated, it gives CASRLGGLSYNEQFF.